Following are 27 T cell receptor beta chains from one sample sequenced in a study of beta chain features in type 1 diabetes. For these TCRs, the target antigens are not known. General observations from the study: Moderate yet significant TCRB CDR3 shortening was seen in Type 1 diabetes patients in all four CD4+ subsets.

Sequencing targeted expressed TCRB transcripts, as all isolated RNA had been reverse transcribed. The repertoire was sequenced with immunoSEQ multiplex PCR; TCRdb's copy has only in-frame clones and lacks some. The table has nearly 700,000 clones, about an eighth seen once. Sequencing was performed on naive CD4+ T cells from blood. The receptor source for this set is a man between 18 and 29 years old with type 1 diabetes.

The genes are TRBV6-5 and TRBJ2-1, with D perhaps matching TRBD1 (5 bases). This CDR3 contains 14 residues. CDR1 MNHEY and CDR2 SVGAGI come from the germline V gene. The V end was cut by 5 bases, the J end by 3 bases, with 11 bases between. This CDR3 reads CASSRGPLYNEQFF. CDR3 DNA sequence: TGTGCCAGCAGTAGGGGTCCCCTCTACAATGAGCAGTTCTTC.

This rearrangement joins TRBV25-1 to TRBJ2-7; 9 positions agree with TRBD1. This CDR3 region has 12 residues. CDR1 and CDR2 from the germline V gene are MGHDK and SYGVNS. The V and J ends lost 8 bases and 5 bases, in that order; junction bases with no gene match: 4. CDR3 in DNA: TGTGCCAGCGCGGACAGGGGAAACGAGCAGTACTTC. Translation: CASADRGNEQYF.

This clone came up a few times. The gene calls are TRBV6-5 and TRBJ2-3; 8 bases line up with TRBD2. V lost 6 bases and J lost 6; bases outside the gene matches: 11. Germline lookup yields CDR1 MNHEY and CDR2 SVGAGI. CDR3 length equals 15 residues. In DNA form, the CDR3 reads TGTGCCAGCAGATTGCCCGGGGGGGCCGGGGATACGCAGTATTTT. This translates into CASRLPGGAGDTQYF.

The CDR3 loop reads CASSARLAESTDTQYF. The CDR3 DNA reads TGTGCCAGCAGCGCCCGACTAGCAGAGAGCACAGATACGCAGTATTTT. The chain recombines TRBV9 with TRBJ2-3; 7 bases align to TRBD2. Germline-derived CDR1 and CDR2 are SGDLS and YYNGEE. There are 16 residues in the CDR3. V dropped 3 bases and J dropped 0; count of bases not matched to a gene: 7.

The V gene is TRBV29-1, the J gene TRBJ2-1; D perhaps matches TRBD1 (6 bases). Looked up from germline, CDR1 is SQVTM and CDR2 is ANQGSEA. Trimming took off 4 bases at V and 0 bases at J, with 10 bases between the two ends. This CDR3 is 14 amino acids long. The CDR3 DNA sequence: TGCAGCGTTGGAAGGGGGTTCTCCTACAATGAGCAGTTCTTC. Protein product: CSVGRGFSYNEQFF.

The chain couples TRBV6-6 to TRBJ1-2; possible D gene TRBD1, 6 bases. From germline, CDR1 is MNHNY and CDR2 SVGAGI (reference sequence). V lost 5 bases to trimming and J lost 7 bases, with 17 bases between them. The CDR3 has 14 residues. CDR3 sequence reads: CASSTTGTDFGYTF. CDR3 nucleotide sequence: TGTGCCAGCAGTACCACAGGGACGGATTTTGGCTACACCTTC.

This clone was seen more than once but under ten times. The gene calls are TRBV6-5 and TRBJ2-3, with 8 bases fitting TRBD1. The CDR3 is 16 residues long. CDR1 and CDR2 (germline): MNHEY, SVGAGI. Germline trimming cut 2 bases from V and 0 bases from J; bases unmatched to any gene: 4. In DNA form, the CDR3 reads TGTGCCAGCAGTTACCGGACAGGGTGGAGCACAGATACGCAGTATTTT. Translation: CASSYRTGWSTDTQYF.

This clone has more than one count but fewer than ten. The gene calls are TRBV7-2 and TRBJ1-5; no clear D. V lost 4 bases to trimming and J lost 0 bases, with 4 bases between them. This CDR3 comprises 13 residues. Germline values: CDR1 SGHTA, CDR2 FQGNSA. CDR3 loop: CASSSSSNQPQHF. The CDR3 bases are TGTGCCAGCAGCTCCAGTAGCAATCAGCCCCAGCATTTT. Full variable domain (outside the CDR3, taken from reference TRBV7-2 and TRBJ1-5): GAGVSQSPSNKVTEKGKDVELRCDPISGHTALYWYRQSLGQGLEFLIYFQGNSAPDKSGLPSDRFSAERTGGSVSTLTIQRTQQEDSAVYLCASSSSSNQPQHFGDGTRLSIL.

This clone has more than one count but fewer than ten. One end of the junction is discordant with germline, which a read error may explain. The chain is built from TRBV4-2 and TRBJ2-1; D ambiguous. The CDR3 is 13 residues long. Germline V CDR1 and CDR2: LGHNA, YNFKEQ. This CDR3 is CASRQASDSKQFF. The CDR3 bases are TGTGCCAGCAGACAAGCCAGTGACTCCAAGCAGTTCTTC.

This clone was detected only a few times. This sequence joins TRBV30 and TRBJ1-1, with a weak D call TRBD1 (5 bases). In germline, CDR1 is GTSNPN, CDR2 SVGIG (reference sequence). This CDR3 is 15 amino acids long. V was shortened by 4 bases and J by 3 bases, with 18 bases between the two germline ends. The CDR3 DNA reads TGTGCCTGGAACCCCAGGTGGGGAGGGGACACTGAAGCTTTCTTT. This encodes CAWNPRWGGDTEAFF. Complete variable domain (other parts from reference TRBV30 and TRBJ1-1): SQTIHQWPATLVQPVGSPLSLECTVEGTSNPNLYWYRQAAGRGLQLLFYSVGIGQISSEVPQNLSASRPQDRQFILSSKKLLLSDSGFYLCAWNPRWGGDTEAFFGQGTRLTVV.

The V gene is TRBV11-1, the J gene TRBJ2-1, with D uncertain. The germline V gene has CDR1 SGHAT and CDR2 FQDESV (reference sequence). V was shortened by 5 bases and J by 8 bases, with 13 bases between the two germline ends. This CDR3 region has 13 residues. CDR3 loop: CASSVNGGDEQFF. DNA of the CDR3: TGTGCCAGCAGCGTTAACGGTGGGGATGAGCAGTTCTTC.

The V gene is TRBV7-9, the J gene TRBJ2-1, with D perhaps TRBD1 (6 bases). Germline CDR1 and CDR2: SEHNR and FQNEAQ (reference sequence). V lost 5 bases and J lost 7, with 15 bases in between. The CDR3 runs to 14 residues. The DNA for the CDR3 is TGTGCCAGCAGCCTCCGGGACATGCTTAATGAGCAGTTCTTC. Amino acids: CASSLRDMLNEQFF.

In regard to this clone: Other DNA sequences in the sample encode the same CDR3. CDR3 in amino acids: CAWSVVGDYEQYF. As DNA, the CDR3 is TGTGCCTGGAGTGTAGTAGGGGACTACGAGCAGTACTTC. The V gene is TRBV30, the J gene TRBJ2-7, with a possible D match to TRBD1 (5 bases). V was shortened by 0 bases and J by 3 bases, with 9 bases between the two germline ends. The CDR3 has 13 residues. Germline assignment: CDR1 GTSNPN and CDR2 SVGIG (reference sequence).

The J gene is TRBJ2-3, the V gene TRBV10-3, with a weak D call TRBD2 (6 bases). This CDR3 is 13 amino acids long. CDR1 is ENHRY and CDR2 is SYGVKD in the germline V gene. Trimming removed 5 bases at V and 1 base at J, with 7 bases between. CDR3 coding DNA: TGTGCCATCAGTCCTAGCGGCACAGATACGCAGTATTTT. It translates to CAISPSGTDTQYF.

This chain links TRBV28 with TRBJ2-7; 9 bases fit TRBD1. The germline gives CDR1 MDHEN, CDR2 SYDVKM. The CDR3 extends over 12 amino acids. Here the CDR3 reads CVSRDRAYEQYF. The CDR3 DNA follows: TGTGTCTCACGGGACAGGGCCTACGAGCAGTACTTC.

This clone was recorded a few times. This chain uses TRBV7-9 with TRBJ1-2; D is unclear. V was cut by 2 bases and J by 8 bases, with 9 bases left in between. The CDR3 is 12 residues long. CDR1 is SEHNR and CDR2 is FQNEAQ in the germline V gene (reference sequence). The CDR3 loop reads CASSLLMRGYTF. The CDR3 DNA is TGTGCCAGCAGCTTACTTATGAGAGGCTACACCTTC.

This chain uses TRBV5-1 with TRBJ2-1; possible D gene TRBD1, 5 bases. Germline V lookup: CDR1 SGHRS, CDR2 YFSETQ. The CDR3 totals 15 residues. V lost 0 bases to trimming and J lost 7 bases, with 14 bases between them. DNA of the CDR3: TGCGCCAGCAGCTTGGAGGTAGGGGTGGGAAATGAGCAGTTCTTC. Its translation is CASSLEVGVGNEQFF. The full variable domain, its missing parts supplied by reference TRBV5-1 and TRBJ2-1, is KAGVTQTPRYLIKTRGQQVTLSCSPISGHRSVSWYQQTPGQGLQFLFEYFSETQRNKGNFPGRFSGRQFSNSRSEMNVSTLELGDSALYLCASSLEVGVGNEQFFGPGTRLTVL.

CDR3 region: CASSIQSSGTDTQYF. The CDR3 nucleotides read TGTGCCAGTAGTATTCAGTCGTCGGGCACAGATACGCAGTATTTT. The J gene is TRBJ2-3, the V gene TRBV19; D uncertain. This CDR3 contains 15 residues. The V end lost 3 bases, the J end lost 1 base, and 11 bases lay between the germline ends. Germline V gene data show CDR1 as LNHDA and CDR2 as SQIVND (reference sequence).

This clone has just a few counts. The genes are TRBV7-9 and TRBJ1-2; no clear D gene. CDR3 length: 14 amino acids. The germline gives CDR1 SEHNR, CDR2 FQNEAQ (reference sequence). V dropped 3 bases and J dropped 1 base, with 9 bases sitting between them. The CDR3 sequence: CASSFGRFNYGYTF. In DNA form, the CDR3 reads TGTGCCAGCAGCTTCGGCAGATTTAACTATGGCTACACCTTC. The full variable domain, with the rest looked up from reference TRBV7-9 and TRBJ1-2, is DTGVSQNPRHKITKRGQNVTFRCDPISEHNRLYWYRQTLGQGPEFLTYFQNEAQLEKSRLLSDRFSAERPKGSFSTLEIQRTEQGDSAMYLCASSFGRFNYGYTFGSGTRLTVV.

This clone has a single count. The V and J genes are TRBV30 and TRBJ1-2; D perhaps matches TRBD1 (5 bases). Between the trimmed V and J ends, which lost 0 bases and 6 bases, there was a span of 14 bases. Per the germline V gene, CDR1 is GTSNPN and CDR2 is SVGIG (reference sequence). There are 14 residues in the CDR3. The CDR3 DNA reads as TGTGCCTGGAGTGTACCCCCCCAGGGTGATGGCTACACCTTC. Amino acids: CAWSVPPQGDGYTF.

This CDR3 is CASSLTQVTYEQYF. In DNA form, the CDR3 reads TGCGCCAGCAGCCTGACGCAGGTAACGTACGAGCAGTACTTC. The V and J genes are TRBV5-1 and TRBJ2-7, with D uncertain. Germline V gene data show CDR1 as SGHRS and CDR2 as YFSETQ. V lost 4 bases and J lost 4, with 15 bases in between. The CDR3 has 14 amino acids.

As to this clone: Other DNA sequences in the same sample also yield this CDR3. The CDR3 region is CASSPRTGNTEAFF. CDR3 DNA sequence: TGTGCCAGCTCACCCAGGACAGGGAATACTGAAGCTTTCTTT. The V and J genes are TRBV18 and TRBJ1-1; 8 nucleotides match TRBD1. Losses at the gene ends were 3 bases for V and 5 bases for J; bases not matched to a gene: 5. This CDR3 spans 14 amino acids. Germline values: CDR1 KGHSH, CDR2 LQKENI.

This clone has more than one count but fewer than ten. The chain links TRBV28 to TRBJ1-2; 7 bases agree with TRBD1. From germline, CDR1 is MDHEN and CDR2 SYDVKM. V lost 4 bases, J lost 7 bases, and 12 bases stayed unmatched. CDR3 length equals 15 residues. DNA for the CDR3: TGTGCCAGCAGTTCGGGGACAGCCGGGTTGGCTGGCTACACCTTC. Encoded protein: CASSSGTAGLAGYTF.

A few counts support this clone. The rearrangement links TRBV5-1 to TRBJ2-5; unclear D gene. This CDR3 region has 13 residues. CDR1 is SGHRS and CDR2 is YFSETQ in the germline V gene. Trimming shortened V by 3 bases and J by 0 bases, and 6 bases separated the two germline ends. CDR3 sequence: CASSSQDQETQYF. DNA of the CDR3: TGCGCCAGCAGCTCGCAGGACCAAGAGACCCAGTACTTC.

The chain links TRBV14 to TRBJ2-7; D is perhaps TRBD1 (6 bases). CDR1 and CDR2 from the germline V gene are SGHDN and FVKESK. The CDR3 sequence is 13 residues long. The V gene lost 5 bases and the J gene lost 0 bases, with 8 bases spanning the gap. CDR3 amino acids: CASSRGGSYEQYF. CDR3 sequence (DNA): TGTGCCAGCAGCAGAGGGGGCTCCTACGAGCAGTACTTC. The variable domain in full, with the rest retrieved from reference TRBV14 and TRBJ2-7, is EAGVTQFPSHSVIEKGQTVTLRCDPISGHDNLYWYRRVMGKEIKFLLHFVKESKQDESGMPNNRFLAERTGGTYSTLKVQPAELEDSGVYFCASSRGGSYEQYFGPGTRLTVT.

J is TRBJ2-5 and V is TRBV4-1; 10 positions agree with TRBD2. With 4 bases clipped from V and 3 bases from J, the junction kept 5 bases outside the gene matches. Germline V gives CDR1 MGHRA, CDR2 YSYEKL. This CDR3 region has 15 residues. In nucleotides, the CDR3 is TGCGCCAGCAGCCTCGGACTAGCGGCGAAAGAGACCCAGTACTTC. It specifies CASSLGLAAKETQYF.

This clone appeared a few times. The chain joins TRBV5-6 to TRBJ2-6; TRBD1 or TRBD2 may be the D gene (5 bases each). Per the germline V gene, CDR1 is SGHDT and CDR2 is YYEEEE. The CDR3 runs 14 residues. The germline V and J ends were trimmed by 4 bases and 4 bases, with 9 bases remaining between them. DNA of the CDR3: TGTGCCAGCAGCGAGGGGTACGGGGCCAACGTCCTGACTTTC. As protein: CASSEGYGANVLTF. Based on the CDR3 plus reference TRBV5-6 and TRBJ2-6, the full variable domain is DAGVTQSPTHLIKTRGQQVTLRCSPKSGHDTVSWYQQALGQGPQFIFQYYEEEERQRGNFPDRFSGHQFPNYSSELNVNALLLGDSALYLCASSEGYGANVLTFGAGSRLTVL.